This T cell receptor (beta chain) stems from a study of shared clonotypes between healthy human individuals. CD45RO-negative, CCR7-selected cells formed the naive CD8 fraction, which excluded terminally differentiated effector memory CD45RA+ cells. Sequenced by immunoSEQ multiplex PCR; TCRdb stores in-frame clones only, minus some. The sample contains some 2.1 million clones, approximately 94% of which appear only once. Trimming pared 8 bases from V and 0 bases from J, leaving 11 bases between. The CDR3 spans 13 residues. Germline CDR1 reads SQVTM; CDR2 reads ANQGSEA. The rearrangement uses TRBV29-1 and TRBJ2-1; D remains unclear. The receptor was isolated from a man younger than 35 in good health. Sample: naive CD8+ T cells sorted from blood. The CDR3 loop is CSLTVPSYNEQFF. In DNA form, the CDR3 reads TGCAGCCTCACGGTCCCCTCCTACAATGAGCAGTTCTTC.